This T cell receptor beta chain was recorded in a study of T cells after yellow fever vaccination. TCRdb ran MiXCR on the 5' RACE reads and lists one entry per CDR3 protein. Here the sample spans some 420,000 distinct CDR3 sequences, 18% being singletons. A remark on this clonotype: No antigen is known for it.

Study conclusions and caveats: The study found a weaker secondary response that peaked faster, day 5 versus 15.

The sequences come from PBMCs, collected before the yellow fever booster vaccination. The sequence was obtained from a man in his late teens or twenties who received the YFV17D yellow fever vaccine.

Here the CDR3 reads CASSLGIALGADTQYF. The CDR3 nucleotides are TGCGCCAGCAGCTTGGGGATTGCCTTGGGGGCAGATACGCAGTATTTT. The chain joins TRBV5-1 to TRBJ2-3; tentatively, D is TRBD1 or TRBD2 (5 bases each). Looked up from germline, CDR1 is SGHRS and CDR2 is YFSETQ. Between the trimmed V and J ends, which lost 0 bases and 4 bases, there was a span of 15 bases. The CDR3 consists of 16 residues.